This T cell receptor (beta chain) was identified in a study of T-cell reconstitution after alpha-beta-depleted transplantation in children. The study's findings and limits: Fresh T-cell production supplied most of the T-cell counts and diversity seen one year after transplant. Surviving thymic progenitors and recipient T cells were the source of high TCRbeta diversity at day 60 in some patients.

This clonotype was recorded a few times. Its specificity is unknown. A library of TCRbeta sequences, prepared with unique molecular identifiers, was generated. MiXCR was run by TCRdb on the PCR reads, yielding one entry per CDR3 protein. The table lists approximately 82,000 distinct CDR3 sequences, less than 20% of them singletons. V was trimmed by 0 bases and J by 4 bases, leaving 10 bases between them. The CDR3 is made up of 14 amino acids. Germline loops: CDR1 SGHRS, CDR2 YFSETQ. This chain joins TRBV5-1 and TRBJ1-1; D is unclear. This sample comprised PBMCs, mostly from graft donor cells, obtained 360 days after TCRalphabeta/CD19-depleted stem cell transplant. The source is a male patient aged 2 to 10 who had a stem cell transplant for acute lymphoblastic leukemia, so the T cells may come from the graft donor. CDR3 loop: CASSLAVGTTEAFF. The DNA for the CDR3 is TGCGCCAGCAGCTTGGCCGTGGGAACCACTGAAGCTTTCTTT.